This is a list of T cell receptor beta chains from one sample in a study of T cell responses to AZD1222 COVID-19 vaccine. The table came from immunoSEQ multiplex PCR; TCRdb's copy has only in-frame clones and leaves some out. The repertoire holds roughly 160,000 clones, with about nine tenths as singletons. This material consisted of peripheral blood, taken on day 0 of AZD1222 vaccination. All receptors derive from an adult in good health. The CDR3 runs from the conserved cysteine through the conserved F or W. Each record gives: D gene, clone size, V gene, J gene, CDR3 protein, CDR3 DNA. A D gene is named only where the DNA matches it firmly. Clone size appears in some rows only: once, few, many, or a class for an expanded clone.

D gene: NA; clone size: NA; V gene: TRBV30; J gene: TRBJ1-1; CDR3 protein: CAWSSGSSGVNTEAFF; CDR3 DNA: TGTGCCTGGAGTTCAGGCTCGTCAGGAGTTAACACTGAAGCTTTCTTT
D gene: TRBD1; clone size: NA; V gene: TRBV4-1; J gene: TRBJ1-1; CDR3 protein: CASSQYGTGITEAFF; CDR3 DNA: TGCGCCAGCAGCCAATACGGGACAGGGATCACTGAAGCTTTCTTT
D gene: NA; clone size: NA; V gene: TRBV6-5; J gene: TRBJ1-2; CDR3 protein: CASYNYGYTF; CDR3 DNA: TGTGCCTCCTACAACTATGGCTACACCTTC
D gene: NA; clone size: NA; V gene: TRBV19; J gene: TRBJ2-6; CDR3 protein: CASSITGISGANVLTF; CDR3 DNA: TGTGCCAGTAGTATTACAGGGATCTCTGGGGCCAACGTCCTGACTTTC
D gene: NA; clone size: once; V gene: TRBV2; J gene: TRBJ1-3; CDR3 protein: CASSDGGSSGNTIYF; CDR3 DNA: TGTGCCAGCAGTGATGGGGGCTCTAGTGGAAACACCATATATTTT
D gene: TRBD2; clone size: NA; V gene: TRBV3-1/TRBV3-2; J gene: TRBJ2-5; CDR3 protein: CASSQVAGGPKTQYF; CDR3 DNA: TGTGCCAGCAGCCAAGTAGCGGGGGGGCCTAAGACCCAGTACTTC
D gene: TRBD2; clone size: NA; V gene: TRBV20-1; J gene: TRBJ2-1; CDR3 protein: CSATSDEQFF; CDR3 DNA: TGCAGTGCAACTAGCGATGAGCAGTTCTTC
D gene: NA; clone size: NA; V gene: TRBV6-2/TRBV6-3; J gene: TRBJ2-3; CDR3 protein: CASSYPGSAGRSAFTDTQYF; CDR3 DNA: TGTGCCAGCAGTTATCCCGGTTCAGCGGGCCGCTCAGCCTTCACAGATACGCAGTATTTT
D gene: NA; clone size: NA; V gene: TRBV6-5; J gene: TRBJ2-5; CDR3 protein: CASKGEGSKETQYF; CDR3 DNA: TGTGCCAGCAAGGGGGAGGGCAGCAAAGAGACCCAGTACTTC
D gene: NA; clone size: NA; V gene: TRBV6-5; J gene: TRBJ1-6; CDR3 protein: CASSYLQGSPLHF; CDR3 DNA: TGTGCCAGCAGTTACCTCCAGGGATCACCCCTCCACTTT
D gene: TRBD2; clone size: NA; V gene: TRBV4-3; J gene: TRBJ2-2; CDR3 protein: CASSHPPPSGGTGELFF; CDR3 DNA: TGCGCCAGCAGCCACCCACCTCCTAGCGGGGGGACCGGGGAGCTGTTTTTT
D gene: NA; clone size: NA; V gene: TRBV5-6; J gene: TRBJ1-1; CDR3 protein: CASSLRGTGTEAFF; CDR3 DNA: TGTGCCAGCAGCTTGCGTGGGACGGGCACTGAAGCTTTCTTT
D gene: NA; clone size: once; V gene: TRBV3-1/TRBV3-2; J gene: TRBJ1-6; CDR3 protein: CASSRWTGNSPLHF; CDR3 DNA: TGTGCCAGCAGCCGATGGACGGGCAATTCACCCCTCCACTTT
D gene: NA; clone size: NA; V gene: TRBV9; J gene: TRBJ2-5; CDR3 protein: CASSVVPFHQETQYF; CDR3 DNA: TGTGCCAGCAGCGTAGTACCATTCCACCAAGAGACCCAGTACTTC
D gene: TRBD1; clone size: NA; V gene: TRBV3-1/TRBV3-2; J gene: TRBJ1-3; CDR3 protein: CASSHGTGQGIPRFSSGNTIYF; CDR3 DNA: TGTGCCAGCAGCCACGGGACGGGACAGGGCATTCCCCGATTTAGCTCTGGAAACACCATATATTTT
D gene: TRBD1; clone size: NA; V gene: TRBV11-2; J gene: TRBJ2-7; CDR3 protein: CASSSQDRGGYYEQYF; CDR3 DNA: TGTGCCAGCAGCTCCCAAGACAGGGGAGGATACTACGAGCAGTACTTC
D gene: NA; clone size: NA; V gene: TRBV19; J gene: TRBJ1-5; CDR3 protein: CATTTGNIGPQHF; CDR3 DNA: TGTGCCACCACTACAGGGAACATTGGGCCCCAGCATTTT
D gene: NA; clone size: NA; V gene: TRBV28; J gene: TRBJ2-1; CDR3 protein: CASSLFGVYNEQFF; CDR3 DNA: TGTGCCAGCAGTTTATTCGGGGTCTACAATGAGCAGTTCTTC
D gene: NA; clone size: few; V gene: TRBV28; J gene: TRBJ1-5; CDR3 protein: CASSFQGFNQPQHF; CDR3 DNA: TGTGCCAGCAGTTTCCAGGGTTTCAATCAGCCCCAGCATTTT
D gene: NA; clone size: NA; V gene: TRBV4-3; J gene: TRBJ1-1; CDR3 protein: CASSLYQGRAEAFF; CDR3 DNA: TGCGCCAGCAGCCTCTATCAGGGGAGGGCTGAAGCTTTCTTT
D gene: NA; clone size: NA; V gene: TRBV24-1; J gene: TRBJ1-4; CDR3 protein: CATSDPQGGVEKLFF; CDR3 DNA: TGTGCCACCAGTGACCCTCAGGGAGGGGTTGAAAAACTGTTTTTT
D gene: NA; clone size: NA; V gene: TRBV19; J gene: TRBJ2-2; CDR3 protein: CASIGQLNVGELFF; CDR3 DNA: TGTGCCAGTATAGGACAGCTTAATGTCGGGGAGCTGTTTTTT
D gene: NA; clone size: few; V gene: TRBV7-2; J gene: TRBJ2-5; CDR3 protein: CASSLGGQGPEETQYF; CDR3 DNA: TGTGCCAGCAGCTTAGGGGGGCAGGGCCCGGAGGAGACCCAGTACTTC
D gene: NA; clone size: NA; V gene: TRBV30; J gene: TRBJ1-5; CDR3 protein: CAWSAPGTSNQPQHF; CDR3 DNA: TGTGCCTGGAGTGCCCCCGGGACAAGCAATCAGCCCCAGCATTTT
D gene: NA; clone size: NA; V gene: TRBV7-9; J gene: TRBJ2-7; CDR3 protein: CASSLSSFVNEQYF; CDR3 DNA: TGTGCCAGCAGCTTAAGTAGCTTCGTCAACGAGCAGTACTTC
D gene: TRBD2; clone size: once; V gene: TRBV11-3; J gene: TRBJ2-3; CDR3 protein: CASSLTSGGDLDTQYF; CDR3 DNA: TGTGCCAGCAGCCTGACTAGCGGGGGGGATTTAGATACGCAGTATTTT
D gene: TRBD1; clone size: NA; V gene: TRBV27; J gene: TRBJ1-1; CDR3 protein: CASSPGTALNTEAFF; CDR3 DNA: TGTGCCAGCAGTCCGGGGACAGCCCTGAACACTGAAGCTTTCTTT
D gene: NA; clone size: once; V gene: TRBV28; J gene: TRBJ2-1; CDR3 protein: CASRGSYNEQFF; CDR3 DNA: TGTGCCAGCAGGGGGAGCTACAATGAGCAGTTCTTC
D gene: NA; clone size: NA; V gene: TRBV10-3; J gene: TRBJ2-3; CDR3 protein: CAISESTSRDTQYF; CDR3 DNA: TGTGCCATCAGTGAGTCGACTTCCCGGGATACGCAGTATTTT
D gene: NA; clone size: once; V gene: TRBV5-1; J gene: TRBJ1-4; CDR3 protein: CASSLVSGNEKLFF; CDR3 DNA: TGCGCCAGCAGCTTGGTCTCAGGGAATGAAAAACTGTTTTTT